This TCR beta chain stems from a study of T cell changes during pregnancy in multiple sclerosis. The repertoire was sequenced with immunoSEQ multiplex PCR; TCRdb's copy has only in-frame clones and lacks some. The table shows 60,000 to 65,000 clones, with 80% to 95% occurring only once. This CDR3 is 16 amino acids long. Germline CDR1 reads SGHKS; CDR2 reads YYEKEE (reference sequence). With V trimmed by 4 bases and J by 2 bases, 10 bases remained unmatched. This receptor was identified in a female donor with multiple sclerosis, enrolled in a pregnancy study. The chain couples TRBV5-5 to TRBJ1-2; TRBD1 aligns across 8 bases. The starting material was peripheral blood, obtained in the second trimester of pregnancy. For the CDR3, the DNA is TGTGCCAGCAGCCGGACAGGGCCGAACTCGAACTATGGCTACACCTTC. Translating gives CASSRTGPNSNYGYTF. The complete variable domain, with remaining parts taken from reference TRBV5-5 and TRBJ1-2, reads DAGVTQSPTHLIKTRGQQVTLRCSPISGHKSVSWYQQVLGQGPQFIFQYYEKEERGRGNFPDRFSARQFPNYSSELNVNALLLGDSALYLCASSRTGPNSNYGYTFGSGTRLTVV.